This is a list of T cell receptor beta chains from one sample in a study of cytomegalovirus exposure and HLA in healthy donors. Sequencing was performed with immunoSEQ multiplex PCR; in TCRdb, only in-frame clones are kept and a portion is missing. The table lists roughly 180,000 clones, approximately 80% of them singletons. The source material was PBMCs. These TCRs come from a man aged 25-45 years in good health and CMV-seronegative. CDR3s include the opening cysteine and the closing phenylalanine or tryptophan. Each record gives: V gene, D gene, clone size, J gene, CDR3 DNA, CDR3 protein. The D gene is left open where the match is weak. The listing skips clone size in some rows; elsewhere it reads once, few, many or a size class.

TRBV6-5	.	.	TRBJ1-5	TGTGCCAGCAGTTACAGAGGAAAACCTAATCAGCCCCAGCATTTT	CASSYRGKPNQPQHF
TRBV7-9	.	.	TRBJ2-7	TGTGCCAGCAGCCTATTCGACGGGGGGCCCTACGAGCAGTACTTC	CASSLFDGGPYEQYF
TRBV27	TRBD2	few	TRBJ2-2	TGTGCCAGCAGGTCGGGGGGAAGTCTGACCGGGGAGCTGTTTTTT	CASRSGGSLTGELFF
TRBV11-3	.	.	TRBJ1-1	TGTGCCAGCAGCTTAGACGGCCCCGGGGGTGAAGCTTTCTTT	CASSLDGPGGEAFF
TRBV10-3	.	.	TRBJ1-5	TGTGCCATCAGTGAAAGGGGTCTAAGCAATCAGCCCCAGCATTTT	CAISERGLSNQPQHF
TRBV7-3	TRBD2	.	TRBJ2-1	TGTGCCAGCAGCATCGCCGGGACTAGTGGTGAGCAGTTCTTC	CASSIAGTSGEQFF
TRBV7-2	.	.	TRBJ2-3	TGTGCCAGCAGCTTCGGGACTCCGAGCGGTGGAGATACGCAGTATTTT	CASSFGTPSGGDTQYF
TRBV7-7	TRBD2	.	TRBJ2-1	TGTGCTAGCAGCTTATCCGGCGGGGGGATTTTGGATGAGCAGTTCTTC	CASSLSGGGILDEQFF
TRBV27	TRBD1	.	TRBJ2-7	TGTGCCAGCAGTAACTCCCTAGGGACAGGGCCACTCTACGAGCAGTACTTC	CASSNSLGTGPLYEQYF
TRBV10-3	.	.	TRBJ2-7	TGTGCCATCAGTGCTAGGGGGGGCGTCTCCTACGAGCAGTACTTC	CAISARGGVSYEQYF
TRBV7-2	.	.	TRBJ2-2	TGTGCCAGCAGCTTCCCGGGTGGGGGGGCAGTCGGGGAGCTGTTTTTT	CASSFPGGGAVGELFF
TRBV28	TRBD1	.	TRBJ1-5	TGTGCCAGCAGTTCGATACGACAGGGGCCCTATCAGCCCCAGCATTTT	CASSSIRQGPYQPQHF
TRBV6-5	TRBD2	.	TRBJ2-5	TGTGCCAGCACCGCGAGCGGGGGGGCGGGGGAGACCCAGTACTTC	CASTASGGAGETQYF
TRBV6-1	.	few	TRBJ1-6	TGTGCCAGCAGTGAACACGGGGGGCGGGCTAATTCACCCCTCCACTTT	CASSEHGGRANSPLHF
TRBV19	.	few	TRBJ1-5	TGTGCCAGTAGTATGTCTTCGGGAAATCAGCCCCAGCATTTT	CASSMSSGNQPQHF
TRBV27	TRBD2	.	TRBJ2-3	TGTGCCAGCAGTCTGGATAGCGGGAGCGGCACAGATACGCAGTATTTT	CASSLDSGSGTDTQYF
TRBV4-1	TRBD2	.	TRBJ2-7	TGCGCCAGCAGCCAAGGGACGCAGGGAGGGTCCTACGAGCAGTACTTC	CASSQGTQGGSYEQYF
TRBV6-5	.	.	TRBJ2-5	TGTGCCAGCAGTTATGGTTTAGCGGAAGAGACCCAGTACTTC	CASSYGLAEETQYF
TRBV4-3	TRBD2	.	TRBJ2-5	TGCGCCAGAGTCCCTATTTCCCCGGACCTAGCGGGGGGCCACGAGGAAGAGACCCAGTACTTC	CARVPISPDLAGGHEEETQYF
TRBV30	.	few	TRBJ1-4	TGTGCCTGGAATCGGGATGGGGAGGGATATGAAAAACTGTTTTTT	CAWNRDGEGYEKLFF
TRBV6-6	.	.	TRBJ2-4	TGTGCCAGCAGTTACCGGACAGTTCAGTACTTC	CASSYRTVQYF
TRBV5-1	.	.	TRBJ2-1	TGCGCCAGCAGCTGGCAGGGGTCTAGGGACAATGAGCAGTTCTTC	CASSWQGSRDNEQFF
TRBV7-2	.	.	TRBJ2-7	TGTGCCAGCAGCTTAGTAGGGGTCTACGAGCAGTACTTC	CASSLVGVYEQYF
TRBV10-2	.	.	TRBJ2-3	TGCGCCAGCGAATCGGGGGGCCAAAGCACAGATACGCAGTATTTT	CASESGGQSTDTQYF
TRBV2	TRBD2	.	TRBJ2-3	TGTGCCAGCAGTGACCCCACTAGCGGGCGCACAGATACGCAGTATTTT	CASSDPTSGRTDTQYF
TRBV6-1	TRBD2	.	TRBJ2-7	TGTGCCAGCAGTGCCCTACTAGCGGGAGCCGCCGAGCAGTACTTC	CASSALLAGAAEQYF
TRBV9	.	.	TRBJ1-4	TGTGCCAGCAGCTCCACAGGGACAACTAATGAAAAACTGTTTTTT	CASSSTGTTNEKLFF
TRBV7-2	.	.	TRBJ2-7	TGTGCCAGCAGCTTAGGTGACAGATCCTACGAGCAGTACTTC	CASSLGDRSYEQYF
TRBV5-1	.	.	TRBJ2-5	TGCGCCAGCAGCGCGGGACAGCAAGAGACCCAGTACTTC	CASSAGQQETQYF
TRBV11-2	.	few	TRBJ1-2	TGTGCCAGCAGCTTAGATCGGCAGGCTCTCTATGGCTACACCTTC	CASSLDRQALYGYTF
TRBV7-6	.	.	TRBJ2-1	TGTGCCAGCAGCTCACAAGGGGGCTCCTACAATGAGCAGTTCTTC	CASSSQGGSYNEQFF
TRBV7-8	.	few	TRBJ2-7	TGTGCCAGCAGTAGGCAGGGCCCCTACGAGCAGTACTTC	CASSRQGPYEQYF
TRBV2	TRBD1	.	TRBJ2-7	TGTGCCAGCAGAGGGACAGGGGGCAACTACGAGCAGTACTTC	CASRGTGGNYEQYF